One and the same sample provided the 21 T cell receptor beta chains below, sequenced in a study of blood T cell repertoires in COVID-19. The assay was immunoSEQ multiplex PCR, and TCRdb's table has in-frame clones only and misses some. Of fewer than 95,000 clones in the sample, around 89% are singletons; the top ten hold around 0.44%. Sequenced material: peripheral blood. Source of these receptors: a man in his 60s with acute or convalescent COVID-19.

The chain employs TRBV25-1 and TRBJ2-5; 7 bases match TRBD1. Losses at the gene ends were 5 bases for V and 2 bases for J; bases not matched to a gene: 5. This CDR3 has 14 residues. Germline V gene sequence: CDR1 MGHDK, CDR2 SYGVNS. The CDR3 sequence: CASSPGGQQETQYF. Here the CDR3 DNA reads TGTGCCAGCAGTCCTGGGGGACAGCAAGAGACCCAGTACTTC.

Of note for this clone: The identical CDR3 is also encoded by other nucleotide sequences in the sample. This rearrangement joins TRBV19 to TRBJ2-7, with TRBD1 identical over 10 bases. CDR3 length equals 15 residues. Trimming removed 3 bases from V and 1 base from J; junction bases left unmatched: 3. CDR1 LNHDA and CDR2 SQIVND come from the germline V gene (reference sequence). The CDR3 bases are TGTGCCAGTAGTATCAAGGGACAGGGGTCCTACGAGCAGTACTTC. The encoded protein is CASSIKGQGSYEQYF.

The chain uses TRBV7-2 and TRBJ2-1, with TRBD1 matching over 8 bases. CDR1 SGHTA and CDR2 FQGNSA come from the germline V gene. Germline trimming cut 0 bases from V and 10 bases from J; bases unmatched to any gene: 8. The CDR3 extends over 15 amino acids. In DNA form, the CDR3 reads TGTGCCAGCAGCTTAGCAGTGACAGGGGCCGAAGAGCAGTTCTTC. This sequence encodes CASSLAVTGAEEQFF. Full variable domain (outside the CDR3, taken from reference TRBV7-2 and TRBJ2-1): GAGVSQSPSNKVTEKGKDVELRCDPISGHTALYWYRQSLGQGLEFLIYFQGNSAPDKSGLPSDRFSAERTGGSVSTLTIQRTQQEDSAVYLCASSLAVTGAEEQFFGPGTRLTVL.

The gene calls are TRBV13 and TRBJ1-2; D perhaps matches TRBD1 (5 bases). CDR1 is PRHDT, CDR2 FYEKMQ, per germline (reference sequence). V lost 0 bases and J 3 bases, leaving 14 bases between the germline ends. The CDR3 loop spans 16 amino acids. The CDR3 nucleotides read TGTGCCAGCAGCTTAGGAGGGGTCCGGGGGTACTATGGCTACACCTTC. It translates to CASSLGGVRGYYGYTF.

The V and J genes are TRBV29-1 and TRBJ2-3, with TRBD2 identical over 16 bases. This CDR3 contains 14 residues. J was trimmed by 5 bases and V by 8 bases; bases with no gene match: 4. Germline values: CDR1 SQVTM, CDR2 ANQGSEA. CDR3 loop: CSYGTSGRGDTQYF. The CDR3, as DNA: TGCAGCTATGGGACTAGCGGGAGGGGAGATACGCAGTATTTT.

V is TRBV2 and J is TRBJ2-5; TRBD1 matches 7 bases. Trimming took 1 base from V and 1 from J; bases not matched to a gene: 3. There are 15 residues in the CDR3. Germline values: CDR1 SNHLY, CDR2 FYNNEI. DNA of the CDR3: TGTGCCAGCAGTGAAGGGGGACAGTCCCAAGAGACCCAGTACTTC. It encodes CASSEGGQSQETQYF.

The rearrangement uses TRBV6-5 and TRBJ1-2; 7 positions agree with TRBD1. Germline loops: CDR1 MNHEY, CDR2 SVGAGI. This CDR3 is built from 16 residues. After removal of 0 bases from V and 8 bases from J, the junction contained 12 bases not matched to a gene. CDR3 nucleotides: TGTGCCAGCAGTTACTCGGCTACAGGGGAGTCGAGGGGCTACACCTTC. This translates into CASSYSATGESRGYTF.

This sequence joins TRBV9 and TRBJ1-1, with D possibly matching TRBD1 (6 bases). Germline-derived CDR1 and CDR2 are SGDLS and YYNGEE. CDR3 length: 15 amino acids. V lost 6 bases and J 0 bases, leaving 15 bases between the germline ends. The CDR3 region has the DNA TGTGCCAGCACTCCTGGGGGGGGCATGAACACTGAAGCTTTCTTT. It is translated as CASTPGGGMNTEAFF. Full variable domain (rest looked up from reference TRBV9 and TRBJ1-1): DSGVTQTPKHLITATGQRVTLRCSPRSGDLSVYWYQQSLDQGLQFLIQYYNGEERAKGNILERFSAQQFPDLHSELNLSSLELGDSALYFCASTPGGGMNTEAFFGQGTRLTVV.

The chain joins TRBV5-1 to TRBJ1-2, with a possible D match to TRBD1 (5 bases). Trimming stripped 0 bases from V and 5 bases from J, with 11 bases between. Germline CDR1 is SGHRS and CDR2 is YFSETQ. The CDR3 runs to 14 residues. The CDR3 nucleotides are TGCGCCAGCAGCTTGGAAGGGGCCCAGTATGGCTACACCTTC. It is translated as CASSLEGAQYGYTF.

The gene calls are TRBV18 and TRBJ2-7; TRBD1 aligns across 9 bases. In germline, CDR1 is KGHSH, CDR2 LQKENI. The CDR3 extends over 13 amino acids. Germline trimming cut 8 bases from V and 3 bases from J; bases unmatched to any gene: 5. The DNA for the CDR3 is TGTGCCAGCCGAGGGACAGGGAACTACGAGCAGTACTTC. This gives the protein CASRGTGNYEQYF.

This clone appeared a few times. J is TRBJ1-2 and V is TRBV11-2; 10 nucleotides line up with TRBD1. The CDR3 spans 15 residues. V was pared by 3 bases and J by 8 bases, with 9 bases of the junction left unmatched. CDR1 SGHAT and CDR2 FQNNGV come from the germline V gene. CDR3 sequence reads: CASSLGQGLSFGYTF. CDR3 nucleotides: TGTGCCAGCAGCTTGGGACAGGGGTTATCGTTCGGCTACACCTTC.

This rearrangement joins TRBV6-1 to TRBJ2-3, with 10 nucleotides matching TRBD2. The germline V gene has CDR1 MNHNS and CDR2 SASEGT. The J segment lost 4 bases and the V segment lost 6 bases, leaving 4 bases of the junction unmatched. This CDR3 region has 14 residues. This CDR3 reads CASRPSGRADTQYF. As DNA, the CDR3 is TGTGCCAGCAGACCTAGCGGGAGAGCAGATACGCAGTATTTT.

CDR3 residues: CSVEASGGTGELFF. DNA of the CDR3: TGCAGCGTTGAAGCTAGCGGGGGGACCGGGGAGCTGTTTTTT. This sequence joins TRBV29-1 and TRBJ2-2; 11 bases are a match to TRBD2. The J segment lost 5 bases and the V segment lost 1 base, leaving 0 bases of the junction unmatched. The CDR3 is made up of 14 amino acids. CDR1 is SQVTM and CDR2 is ANQGSEA in the germline V gene.

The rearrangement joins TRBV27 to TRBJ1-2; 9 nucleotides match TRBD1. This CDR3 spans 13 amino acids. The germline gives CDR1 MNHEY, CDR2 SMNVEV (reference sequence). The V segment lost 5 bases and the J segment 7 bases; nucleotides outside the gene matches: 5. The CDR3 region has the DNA TGTGCCAGCAGTCTACAGGGGGCGGGTGGCTACACCTTC. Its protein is CASSLQGAGGYTF.

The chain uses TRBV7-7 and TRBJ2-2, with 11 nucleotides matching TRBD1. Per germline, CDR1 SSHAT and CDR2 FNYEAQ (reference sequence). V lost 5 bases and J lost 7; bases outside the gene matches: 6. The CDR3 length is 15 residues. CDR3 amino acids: CASSLGQGAIGELFF. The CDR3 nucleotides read TGTGCCAGCAGCCTCGGACAGGGGGCCATCGGGGAGCTGTTTTTT.

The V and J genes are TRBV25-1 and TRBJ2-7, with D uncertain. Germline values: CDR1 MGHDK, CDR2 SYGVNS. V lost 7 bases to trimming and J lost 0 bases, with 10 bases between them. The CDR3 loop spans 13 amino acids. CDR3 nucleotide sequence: TGTGCCAGCACGGCAGGCAACTCCTACGAGCAGTACTTC. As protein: CASTAGNSYEQYF.

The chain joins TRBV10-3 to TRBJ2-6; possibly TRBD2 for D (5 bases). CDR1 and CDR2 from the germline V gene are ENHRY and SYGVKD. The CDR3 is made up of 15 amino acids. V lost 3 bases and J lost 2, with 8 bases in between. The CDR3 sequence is CAISDRGTGANVLTF. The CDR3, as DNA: TGTGCCATCAGTGATCGGGGAACTGGGGCCAACGTCCTGACTTTC.

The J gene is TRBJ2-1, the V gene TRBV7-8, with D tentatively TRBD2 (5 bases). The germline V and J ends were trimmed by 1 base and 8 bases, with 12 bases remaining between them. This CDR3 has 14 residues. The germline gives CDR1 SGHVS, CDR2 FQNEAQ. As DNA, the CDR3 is TGTGCCAGCAGCTTAGGAACTAGTATATATGAGCAGTTCTTC. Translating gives CASSLGTSIYEQFF.

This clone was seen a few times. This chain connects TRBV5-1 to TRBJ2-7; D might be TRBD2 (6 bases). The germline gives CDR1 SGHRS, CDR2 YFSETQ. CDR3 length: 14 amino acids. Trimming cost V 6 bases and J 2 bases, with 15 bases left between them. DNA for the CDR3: TGCGCCAGCACCATGCAAGCGGGCGCCTACGAGCAGTACTTC. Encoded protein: CASTMQAGAYEQYF.

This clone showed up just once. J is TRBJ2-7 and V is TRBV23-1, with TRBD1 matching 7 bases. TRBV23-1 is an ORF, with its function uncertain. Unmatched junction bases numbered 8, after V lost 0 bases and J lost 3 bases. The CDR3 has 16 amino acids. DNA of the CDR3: TGCGCCAGCAGTCAATCAGGACAGGCTGGAATCTACGAGCAGTACTTC. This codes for CASSQSGQAGIYEQYF.

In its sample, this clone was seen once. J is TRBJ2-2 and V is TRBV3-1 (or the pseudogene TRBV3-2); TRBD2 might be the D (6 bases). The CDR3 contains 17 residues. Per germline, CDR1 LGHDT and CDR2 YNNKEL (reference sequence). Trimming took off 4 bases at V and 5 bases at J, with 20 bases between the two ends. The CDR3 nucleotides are TGTGCCAGCAGCCCTTTCTGGAGGCTAGCGATAACCGGGGAGCTGTTTTTT. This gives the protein CASSPFWRLAITGELFF.